This TCR beta chain was obtained from a study of blood T cell repertoires in COVID-19. Looking at the study overall: Samples of COVID-19 (acute and convalescent) were obtained from the United States, Italy and Spain. PBMCs, B-cell-depleted T cells, or T cells were the source of the cDNA or gDNA that made up the material.

Repertoires were generated with immunoSEQ multiplex PCR, while TCRdb's copy carries only in-frame clones and drops some. The data hold under 250,000 clones, with 70% to 85% observed a single time. V was clipped by 4 bases and J by 3 bases; unmatched bases: 2. The CDR3 consists of 13 residues. Per the germline V gene, CDR1 is LGHDT and CDR2 is YNNKEL (reference sequence). Across about 22 US areas, participants ranged in age from about 18 to 100 years. Participants were placed into cohorts based on the clinical history they reported. V usage is TRBV3-1 (or the pseudogene TRBV3-2) and J usage is TRBJ1-1, with 7 positions matching TRBD1. This TCR was sampled from a middle-aged woman with acute COVID-19. Input material: PBMCs or T cells enriched from blood (not recorded which). CDR3 sequence: CASSLTGDTEAFF. CDR3 sequence (DNA): TGTGCCAGCAGCCTCACAGGGGACACTGAAGCTTTCTTT.